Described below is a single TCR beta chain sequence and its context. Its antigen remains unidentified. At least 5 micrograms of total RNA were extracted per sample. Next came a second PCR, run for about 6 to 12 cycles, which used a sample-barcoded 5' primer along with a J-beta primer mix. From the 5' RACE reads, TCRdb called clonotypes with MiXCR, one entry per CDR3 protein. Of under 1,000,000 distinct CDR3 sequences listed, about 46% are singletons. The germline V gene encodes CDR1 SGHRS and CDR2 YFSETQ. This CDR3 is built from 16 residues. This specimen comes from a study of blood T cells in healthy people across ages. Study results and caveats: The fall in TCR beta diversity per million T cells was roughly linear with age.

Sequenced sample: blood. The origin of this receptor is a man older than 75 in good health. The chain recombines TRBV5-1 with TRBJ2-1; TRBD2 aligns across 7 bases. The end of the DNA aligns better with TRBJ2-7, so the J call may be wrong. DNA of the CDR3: TGCGCCAGCAGCTTGGAGCCTAGCGGAAATTACAATGAGCAGTACTTC. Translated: CASSLEPSGNYNEQYF.